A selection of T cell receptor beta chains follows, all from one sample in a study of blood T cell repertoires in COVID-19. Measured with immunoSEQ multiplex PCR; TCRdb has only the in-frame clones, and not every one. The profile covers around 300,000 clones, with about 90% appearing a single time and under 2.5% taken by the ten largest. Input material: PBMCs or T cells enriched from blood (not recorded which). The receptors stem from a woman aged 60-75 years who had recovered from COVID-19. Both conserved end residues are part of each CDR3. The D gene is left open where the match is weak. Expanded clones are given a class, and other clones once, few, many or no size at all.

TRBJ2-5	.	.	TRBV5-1	CASSPDLRETQYF	TGCGCCAGCAGCCCGGATCTCAGGGAGACCCAGTACTTC
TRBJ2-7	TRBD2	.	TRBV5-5	CASSKGLAGDLYEQYF	TGTGCCAGCAGCAAGGGACTAGCGGGAGATCTCTACGAGCAGTACTTC
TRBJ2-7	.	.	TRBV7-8	CASSPRGPYEQYF	TGTGCCAGCAGCCCGAGAGGGCCCTACGAGCAGTACTTC
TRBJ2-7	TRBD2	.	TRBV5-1	CASSASPGTSSWDEQYF	TGCGCCAGCAGCGCCTCCCCCGGGACTAGCTCCTGGGACGAGCAGTACTTC
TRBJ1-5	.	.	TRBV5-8	CASSLVPNINQPQHF	TGTGCCAGCAGCTTGGTACCCAACATCAATCAGCCCCAGCATTTT
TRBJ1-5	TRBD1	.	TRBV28	CASSSDSGTGGGPQHF	TGTGCCAGCAGTTCAGACTCCGGGACAGGGGGTGGGCCCCAGCATTTT
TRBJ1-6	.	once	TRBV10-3	CAISDPGRRNSPLHF	TGTGCCATCAGTGACCCCGGGAGGAGAAATTCACCCCTCCACTTT
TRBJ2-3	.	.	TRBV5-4	CASSSAGWGTDTQYF	TGTGCCAGCAGCTCCGCGGGGTGGGGCACAGATACGCAGTATTTT
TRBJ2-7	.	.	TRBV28	CASSLGSGVSYEQYF	TGTGCCAGCAGTTTAGGTTCCGGGGTTTCCTACGAGCAGTACTTC
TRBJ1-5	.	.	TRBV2	CASNRDNQPQHF	TGTGCCAGCAATCGCGATAATCAGCCCCAGCATTTT
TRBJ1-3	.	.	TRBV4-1	CASSQAGITSSGNTIYF	TGCGCCAGCAGCCAGGCAGGGATCACCAGCTCTGGAAACACCATATATTTT
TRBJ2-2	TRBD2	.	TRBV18	CASSPQGLAANTGELFF	TGTGCCAGCTCACCCCAAGGACTAGCAGCCAACACCGGGGAGCTGTTTTTT
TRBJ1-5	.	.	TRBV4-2	CASSQGRRDQPQHF	TGTGCCAGCAGCCAAGGACGGAGAGATCAGCCCCAGCATTTT
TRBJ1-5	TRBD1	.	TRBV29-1	CSVVEGAGNQPQHF	TGCAGCGTTGTAGAGGGGGCTGGCAATCAGCCCCAGCATTTT
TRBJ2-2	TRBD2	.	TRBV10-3	CAIRTSGGAWDTGELFF	TGTGCCATCCGGACTAGCGGGGGGGCCTGGGACACCGGGGAGCTGTTTTTT
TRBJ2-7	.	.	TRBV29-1	CSVGGYRAEQYF	TGCAGCGTTGGTGGGTACAGAGCCGAGCAGTACTTC
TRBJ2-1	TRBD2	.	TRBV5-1	CASSNRGTSGGPRDEQFF	TGCGCCAGCAGCAACCGTGGGACTAGCGGGGGGCCGAGGGATGAGCAGTTCTTC
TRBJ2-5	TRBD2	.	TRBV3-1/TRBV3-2	CASSLRTSGGRETQYF	TGTGCCAGCAGCCTCCGGACTAGCGGGGGGCGGGAGACCCAGTACTTC
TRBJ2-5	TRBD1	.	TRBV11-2	CASSSLGHRGETQYF	TGTGCCAGCAGCTCCCTAGGGCACAGGGGAGAGACCCAGTACTTC
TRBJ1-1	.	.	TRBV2	CASRRGLGQNTEAFF	TGTGCCAGCAGGAGGGGCCTGGGACAAAACACTGAAGCTTTCTTT
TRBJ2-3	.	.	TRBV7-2	CASSSLGGTDTQYF	TGTGCCAGCAGCTCCCTAGGAGGAACAGATACGCAGTATTTT
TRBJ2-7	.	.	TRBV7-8	CASSRGMGGKFYEQYF	TGTGCCAGCAGCCGAGGCATGGGCGGGAAATTCTACGAGCAGTACTTC
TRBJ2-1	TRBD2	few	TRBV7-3	CASSSRLAGGFEQFF	TGTGCCAGCAGCTCCAGACTAGCGGGAGGGTTTGAGCAGTTCTTC
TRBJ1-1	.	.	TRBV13	CASSLGGRDTEAFF	TGTGCCAGCAGCTTAGGCGGCAGGGACACTGAAGCTTTCTTT
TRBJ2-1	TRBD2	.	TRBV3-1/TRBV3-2	CASSHPSGREDYNEQFF	TGTGCCAGCAGCCACCCCTCGGGGCGGGAGGATTACAATGAGCAGTTCTTC
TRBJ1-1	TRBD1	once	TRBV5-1	CASSGGQGLNTEAFF	TGCGCCAGCAGCGGGGGACAGGGGCTCAACACTGAAGCTTTCTTT
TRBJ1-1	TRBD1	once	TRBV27	CASRADRGGTEAFF	TGTGCCAGCAGGGCAGACAGGGGCGGCACTGAAGCTTTCTTT
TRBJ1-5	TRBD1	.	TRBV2	CASSPGQINQPQHF	TGTGCCAGCAGCCCGGGACAGATCAATCAGCCCCAGCATTTT
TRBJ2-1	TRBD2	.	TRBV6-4	CASKLAGANNEQFF	TGTGCCAGCAAACTAGCGGGGGCTAACAATGAGCAGTTCTTC
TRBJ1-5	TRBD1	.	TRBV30	CAWSVRGGGQPQHF	TGTGCCTGGAGTGTAAGAGGGGGCGGTCAGCCCCAGCATTTT
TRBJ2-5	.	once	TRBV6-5	CASSTPTRGETQYF	TGTGCCAGCAGTACCCCCACTAGAGGAGAGACCCAGTACTTC
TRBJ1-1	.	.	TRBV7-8	CASSLTGMNTEAFF	TGTGCCAGCAGCTTGACAGGAATGAACACTGAAGCTTTCTTT
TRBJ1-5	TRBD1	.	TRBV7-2	CASSHGTGYQPQHF	TGTGCCAGCAGCCATGGGACAGGTTATCAGCCCCAGCATTTT
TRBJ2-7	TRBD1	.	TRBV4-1	CASSPQDRPYEQYF	TGCGCCAGCAGCCCCCAGGACAGGCCCTACGAGCAGTACTTC
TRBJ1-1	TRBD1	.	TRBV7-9	CASSKQGQMNTEAFF	TGTGCCAGCAGCAAACAGGGGCAAATGAACACTGAAGCTTTCTTT
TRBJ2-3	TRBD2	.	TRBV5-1	CASSPSLAADTQYF	TGCGCCAGCAGCCCTTCTCTAGCGGCAGATACGCAGTATTTT
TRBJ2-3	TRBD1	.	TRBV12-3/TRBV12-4	CASRPQGATQYF	TGTGCCAGCAGGCCACAGGGGGCTACGCAGTATTTT
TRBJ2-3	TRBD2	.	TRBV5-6	CASSSLAGAATDTQYF	TGTGCCAGCAGCTCGTTAGCGGGAGCGGCCACAGATACGCAGTATTTT
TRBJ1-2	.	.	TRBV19	CASSTSYGYTF	TGTGCCAGTAGTACCAGCTATGGCTACACCTTC
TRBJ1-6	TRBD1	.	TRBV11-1	CASSFTDRGSPLHF	TGTGCCAGCAGCTTTACCGACAGGGGTTCACCCCTCCACTTT
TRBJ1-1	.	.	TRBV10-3	CAMRRGTNTEAFF	TGTGCCATGAGGAGGGGTACTAACACTGAAGCTTTCTTT
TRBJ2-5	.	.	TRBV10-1	CASSVRPTGETQYF	TGCGCCAGCAGTGTTCGACCGACGGGAGAGACCCAGTACTTC
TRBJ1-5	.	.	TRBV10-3	CAISETGQHSQPQHF	TGTGCCATCAGTGAGACCGGACAGCACAGCCAGCCCCAGCATTTT
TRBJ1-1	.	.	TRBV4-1	CASSQEEGKNTEAFF	TGCGCCAGCAGCCAAGAGGAGGGGAAAAACACTGAAGCTTTCTTT
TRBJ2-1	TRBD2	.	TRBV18	CASSSLGGSYNEQFF	TGTGCCAGCTCGTCGCTAGGCGGGAGTTACAATGAGCAGTTCTTC
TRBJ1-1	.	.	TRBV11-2	CASSLEGAAFF	TGTGCCAGCAGCTTAGAGGGGGCAGCTTTCTTT
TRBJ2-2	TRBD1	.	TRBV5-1	CASHWTGTGELFF	TGCGCCAGCCATTGGACAGGAACCGGGGAGCTGTTTTTT
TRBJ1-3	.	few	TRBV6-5	CASSPGVGNTIYF	TGTGCCAGCAGTCCAGGGGTCGGAAACACCATATATTTT
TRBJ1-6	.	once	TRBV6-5	CASSYWTGFNSPLHF	TGTGCCAGCAGTTACTGGACGGGGTTTAATTCACCCCTCCACTTT
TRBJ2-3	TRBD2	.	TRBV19	CASSIRGSGSTDTQYF	TGTGCCAGTAGTATCCGGGGTAGCGGGAGCACAGATACGCAGTATTTT
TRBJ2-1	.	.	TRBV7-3	CASSLPSGTYHHNEQFF	TGTGCCAGCAGCCTACCTTCCGGGACTTATCATCACAATGAGCAGTTCTTC
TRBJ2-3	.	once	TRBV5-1	CASSLAVYPTDTQYF	TGCGCCAGCAGCTTGGCGGTCTACCCCACAGATACGCAGTATTTT
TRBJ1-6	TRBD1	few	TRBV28	CASSRTGQSPLHF	TGTGCCAGCAGCAGGACAGGACAGTCACCCCTCCACTTT
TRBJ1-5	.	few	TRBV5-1	CASSLGGTSNQPQHF	TGCGCCAGCAGCTTGGGGGGGACAAGCAATCAGCCCCAGCATTTT
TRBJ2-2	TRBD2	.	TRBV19	CASRLEASGHTGELFF	TGTGCCAGTAGATTAGAAGCTAGCGGGCACACCGGGGAGCTGTTTTTT
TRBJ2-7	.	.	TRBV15	CATSRRAGPYEQYF	TGTGCCACCAGCAGACGAGCGGGCCCCTACGAGCAGTACTTC
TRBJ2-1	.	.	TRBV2	CASSEGRNVYNEQFF	TGTGCCAGCAGTGAAGGGCGGAATGTCTACAATGAGCAGTTCTTC
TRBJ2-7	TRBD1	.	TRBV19	CASRRDRHYEQYF	TGTGCCAGTAGACGGGACAGGCATTACGAGCAGTACTTC
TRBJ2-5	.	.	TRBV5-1	CASSFSGPDKETQYF	TGCGCCAGCTCGTTTTCCGGTCCCGATAAAGAGACCCAGTACTTC